This T cell receptor (beta chain) originates from a study of T cell responses to AZD1222 COVID-19 vaccine listed by TCRdb under 2021. Study-level background: AZD1222 recipients with second doses at about 4 weeks or about 12 weeks were pooled, because spike-specific TCR depth and breadth did not differ between schedules. A total of about 250 trial participants underwent TCR sequencing, of whom about 200 had received two doses of AZD1222 and around 26 had received two doses of the MenACWY control vaccine. Trial participants were enrolled by age into subgroups of 18-55, 56-69 and 70-plus years, and around 150, 29 and 61 TCR-sequenced participants, respectively, were included in these subgroups. The paper's findings and limits, for the study overall: Conclusions about previously exposed vaccinees are limited because only five to seven AZD1222 recipients were SARS-CoV-2 seropositive at baseline. Spike-specific TCR breadth and depth rose significantly after two AZD1222 doses compared with day 0 and with MenACWY recipients. The 56-69-year group was small, and its depth increase did not reach significance, likely because of low power. Reportedly, close to half of the unique spike-specific TCRs recognized epitopes lying outside the regions that are mutated in the B.1.351 and B.1.1.7 variants. The whole spike protein was spanned by vaccine-associated CD4 TCRs, and dominant responses were seen in regions 160-218 and 743-854. Participants were mostly white British and included more females than males, and it was suggested by the authors that clonal diversity may have been underestimated. Because no day 14 peak-response samples were available, repertoires were characterized only after the peak T cell response.

The CDR3 regions of human TCRbeta chains were analyzed by immunosequencing. In the authors' own workflow: TCRs in the repertoires were compared against a reference library of SARS-CoV-2-specific TCRs that had been generated with the MIRA antigen-specificity platform. Breadth was defined as the fraction of unique TCRs that were SARS-CoV-2-associated, and depth was defined as the fraction of total T cells that were SARS-CoV-2-associated. Using the MIRA data, each spike-specific TCR was assigned both to the spike region to which the TCR was reactive and to a CD4 or CD8 class. Log10-transformed breadth and depth values were compared by one-way ANOVA with Sidak's multiple comparisons tests. TCRdb mirrors the immuneACCESS table, restricted to in-frame sequences. Some clones are absent from its copies; in checked studies, under half trace to an unresolved V gene, and the reason for the others is unknown. V and J calls and clone size come straight from that table; D and trimming were deduced from the DNA. For this sample there are approximately 74,000 clones; 86% appear just once. The ten largest make up roughly 2.7% of the sample.

Notes on this clone: The antigen it binds to is not known. Base qualities were left out, and no much larger clone turns up one base away.

According to the germline V gene, CDR1 reads MDHEN and CDR2 reads SYDVKM. A distance of 10 bases separates the germline ends of V and J, which lose 7 bases and 0 bases respectively. Measured from the cysteine to the phenylalanine, the CDR3 is 13 residues long. CDR3 DNA is the only sequence kept; it has 39 bases, read in frame from the first base. This sample's time point label indicates: baseline before first vaccination. Samples from vaccinated people were obtained from the UK trials COV001 and COV002, which included a single-blind randomized controlled phase 2/3 trial of AZD1222 (ChAdOx1 nCoV-19) in healthy adults. For TCRbeta chain sequencing, PBMC samples from trial participants were taken at day 0 and at day 28 after the second dose.

Sequenced material: peripheral blood, taken on day 0 of AZD1222 vaccination. The receptor chain draws on TRBV28 and TRBJ2-7; TRBD1 might be the D gene, on 5 matching bases. This receptor was taken from an adult in good health. The CDR3 region has the sequence CASNRLSSYEQYF. The DNA reads TGTGCCAGCAACAGGCTAAGCTCCTACGAGCAGTACTTC.